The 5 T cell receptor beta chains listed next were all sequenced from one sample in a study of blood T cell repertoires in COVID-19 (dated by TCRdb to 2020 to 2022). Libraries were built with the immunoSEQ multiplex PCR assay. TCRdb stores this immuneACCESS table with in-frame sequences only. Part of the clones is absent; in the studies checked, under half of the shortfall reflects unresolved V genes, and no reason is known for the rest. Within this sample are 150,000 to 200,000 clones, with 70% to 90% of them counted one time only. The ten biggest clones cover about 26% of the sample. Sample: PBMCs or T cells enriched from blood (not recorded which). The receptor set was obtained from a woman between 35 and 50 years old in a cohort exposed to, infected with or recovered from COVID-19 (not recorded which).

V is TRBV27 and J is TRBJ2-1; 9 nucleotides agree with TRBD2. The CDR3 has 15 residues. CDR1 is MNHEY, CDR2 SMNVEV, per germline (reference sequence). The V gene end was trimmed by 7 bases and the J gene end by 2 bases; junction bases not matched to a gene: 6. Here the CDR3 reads CASIGGGGTYNEQFF. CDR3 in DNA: TGTGCCAGCATCGGCGGGGGGGGGACCTACAATGAGCAGTTCTTC.

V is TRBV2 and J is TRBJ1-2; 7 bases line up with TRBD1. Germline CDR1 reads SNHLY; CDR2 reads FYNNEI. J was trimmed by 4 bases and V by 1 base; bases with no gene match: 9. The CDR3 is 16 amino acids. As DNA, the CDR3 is TGTGCCAGCAGTGAAGGAAAGACAGGGCTTTTCTATGGCTACACCTTC. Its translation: CASSEGKTGLFYGYTF.

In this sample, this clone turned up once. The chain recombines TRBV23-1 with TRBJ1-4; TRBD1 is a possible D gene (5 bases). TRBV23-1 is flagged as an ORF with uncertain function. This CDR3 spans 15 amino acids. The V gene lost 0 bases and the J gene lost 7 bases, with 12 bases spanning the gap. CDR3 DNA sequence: TGCGCCAGCAGTCAATCGCGGAGGGGTACTGAAAAACTGTTTTTT. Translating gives CASSQSRRGTEKLFF.

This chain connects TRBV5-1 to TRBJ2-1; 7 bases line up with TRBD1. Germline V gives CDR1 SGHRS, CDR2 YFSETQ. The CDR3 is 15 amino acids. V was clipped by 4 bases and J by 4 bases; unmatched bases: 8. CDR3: CASSHDRDGYNEQFF. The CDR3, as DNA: TGCGCCAGCAGCCATGACAGGGACGGGTACAATGAGCAGTTCTTC. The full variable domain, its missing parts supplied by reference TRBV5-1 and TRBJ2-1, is KAGVTQTPRYLIKTRGQQVTLSCSPISGHRSVSWYQQTPGQGLQFLFEYFSETQRNKGNFPGRFSGRQFSNSRSEMNVSTLELGDSALYLCASSHDRDGYNEQFFGPGTRLTVL.

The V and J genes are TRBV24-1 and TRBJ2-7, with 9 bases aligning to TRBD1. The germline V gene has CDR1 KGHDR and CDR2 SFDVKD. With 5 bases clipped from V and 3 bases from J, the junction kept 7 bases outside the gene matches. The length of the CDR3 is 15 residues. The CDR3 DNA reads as TGTGCCACCAGTGGGACAGGGGAATTCCTCTACGAGCAGTACTTC. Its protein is CATSGTGEFLYEQYF.